The 8 T cell receptor beta chains below all came from one sample that was sequenced in a study of OX40 agonist ivuxolimab in advanced cancers. Clones were read by immunoSEQ multiplex PCR, and TCRdb kept only the in-frame ones, dropping some. The sample yields more than 13,000 clones, over 70% seen once. Material: CD4+ or CD8+ T cells sorted from blood, obtained in a trial of the OX40 agonist ivuxolimab. The origin of the receptors is an adult with an advanced solid tumor such as melanoma, head and neck, liver or kidney cancer.

The V call is TRBV9, the J call TRBJ2-7; TRBD1 or TRBD2 may be the D gene (5 bases each). Germline CDR1 SGDLS, CDR2 YYNGEE. This CDR3 is 11 amino acids long. V was shortened by 5 bases and J by 5 bases, with 8 bases between the two germline ends. The CDR3 loop reads CASSEGNEQYF. In DNA form, the CDR3 reads TGTGCCAGCAGTGAGGGGAACGAGCAGTACTTC.

This rearrangement joins TRBV27 to TRBJ2-7; 9 bases are a match to TRBD2. With 2 bases clipped from V and 5 bases from J, the junction kept 10 bases outside the gene matches. This CDR3 is 16 amino acids long. From germline, CDR1 is MNHEY and CDR2 SMNVEV (reference sequence). CDR3 coding DNA: TGTGCCAGCAGTTTAATAGCGGGGGCCGATCCCCACGAGCAGTACTTC. Translated: CASSLIAGADPHEQYF.

V gene TRBV5-6 combines with J gene TRBJ2-5; tentative D call: TRBD1 (6 bases). V gave up 1 base and J gave up 3 bases, with 16 bases separating them. Germline CDR1 and CDR2: SGHDT and YYEEEE. This CDR3 has 16 residues. DNA of the CDR3: TGTGCCAGCAGCTTGATGGTCGGTGCAGGGGAAGAGACCCAGTACTTC. Its translation is CASSLMVGAGEETQYF.

The rearrangement links TRBV27 to TRBJ1-5; unclear D gene. The germline V gene has CDR1 MNHEY and CDR2 SMNVEV (reference sequence). V lost 5 bases to trimming and J lost 0 bases, with 11 bases between them. This CDR3 contains 15 residues. CDR3 amino acids: CASSLAQLSNQPQHF. The CDR3 nucleotides read TGTGCCAGCAGTCTAGCCCAACTTAGCAATCAGCCCCAGCATTTT.

The rearrangement uses TRBV4-3 and TRBJ2-7; TRBD1 might be the D (6 bases). In germline, CDR1 is LGHNA, CDR2 YSLEER. The V end was cut by 1 base, the J end by 0 bases, with 19 bases between. The CDR3 is 18 amino acids. The CDR3 nucleotides read TGCGCCAGCAGCCAAGCCCTTCCCGGGACACGAGGCTCCTACGAGCAGTACTTC. It yields the protein CASSQALPGTRGSYEQYF.

The V call is TRBV27, the J call TRBJ2-7; D may be TRBD1 (7 bases). Between the trimmed V and J ends, which lost 6 bases and 3 bases, there was a span of 18 bases. Germline values: CDR1 MNHEY, CDR2 SMNVEV (reference sequence). CDR3 length: 15 amino acids. CDR3 sequence (DNA): TGTGCCAGCAGCTCTTACTACAGGGGAGGCTACGAGCAGTACTTC. Protein: CASSSYYRGGYEQYF.

The rearrangement joins TRBV11-2 to TRBJ2-7; TRBD2 might be the D (5 bases). V lost 6 bases and J lost 0, with 18 bases in between. The germline V gene encodes CDR1 SGHAT and CDR2 FQNNGV. The length of the CDR3 is 16 residues. In DNA form, the CDR3 reads TGTGCCAGCAGGAACCCGAGGGTTGATAGCTCCTACGAGCAGTACTTC. This encodes CASRNPRVDSSYEQYF. Full variable domain (outside the CDR3, taken from reference TRBV11-2 and TRBJ2-7): EAGVAQSPRYKIIEKRQSVAFWCNPISGHATLYWYQQILGQGPKLLIQFQNNGVVDDSQLPKDRFSAERLKGVDSTLKIQPAKLEDSAVYLCASRNPRVDSSYEQYFGPGTRLTVT.

The CDR3 sequence: CASSRNTGELFF. Written as DNA, the CDR3 is TGTGCCAGCAGTCGGAACACCGGGGAGCTGTTTTTT. V gene TRBV27 combines with J gene TRBJ2-2; D is ambiguous. Trimming took off 5 bases at V and 1 base at J, with 2 bases between the two ends. Germline V gene data show CDR1 as MNHEY and CDR2 as SMNVEV (reference sequence). The CDR3 loop spans 12 amino acids.